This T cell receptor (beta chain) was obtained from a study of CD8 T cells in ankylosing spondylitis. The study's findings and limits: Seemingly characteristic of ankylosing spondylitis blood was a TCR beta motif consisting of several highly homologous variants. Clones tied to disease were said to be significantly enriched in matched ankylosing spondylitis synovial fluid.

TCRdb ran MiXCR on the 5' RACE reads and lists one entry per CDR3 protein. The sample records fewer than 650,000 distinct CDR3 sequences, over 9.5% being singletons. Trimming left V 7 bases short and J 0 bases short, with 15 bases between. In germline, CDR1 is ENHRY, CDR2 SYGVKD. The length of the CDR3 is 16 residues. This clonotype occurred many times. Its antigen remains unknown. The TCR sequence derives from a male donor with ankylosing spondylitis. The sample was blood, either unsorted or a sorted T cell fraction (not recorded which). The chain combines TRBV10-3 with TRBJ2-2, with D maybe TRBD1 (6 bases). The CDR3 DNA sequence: TGTGCCATCATGGAAGCAGGGGCTACGAACACCGGGGAGCTGTTTTTT. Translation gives CAIMEAGATNTGELFF.